This T cell receptor (beta chain) was identified in a study of breast tumors, draining lymph nodes, adjacent tissues. This clonotype was recorded once. A single record per CDR3 protein comes from TCRdb applying MiXCR to the multiplex PCR reads. The sample shows around 300,000 distinct CDR3 sequences, under 35% of them seen only once. Axillary draining lymph nodes of breast cancer patients supplied the node samples. The V end lost 8 bases, the J end lost 4 bases, and 17 bases lay between the germline ends. The V gene's germline CDR1 is LNHNV and CDR2 YYDKDF (reference sequence). CDR3 length: 14 residues.

The sample was axillary lymph node tissue. This rearrangement joins TRBV15 to TRBJ2-5, with D possibly being TRBD2 (6 bases). This clonotype was sampled from a female donor with breast cancer. Some clones in this sample may be carry-over from other donors' samples. Here the CDR3 reads CATGRTGEGETQYF. The CDR3 nucleotides read TGTGCCACCGGTCGGACGGGAGAAGGAGAGACCCAGTACTTC.